This T cell receptor beta chain was captured by sequencing in a study of blood T cell repertoires in COVID-19 (dated by TCRdb to 2020 to 2022). Turning to the overall study: The collaborator samples originated in the United States, Italy and Spain and spanned the acute and convalescent phases of COVID-19. The prospective study material was composed of cDNA or gDNA derived from T cells, B-cell-depleted T cells, or PBMCs. The dataset comprised deeply sampled blood TCRbeta repertoires from subjects exposed to, actively infected with, or recovered from COVID-19. The repertoires were released in a freely available public database meant as a resource for research on the immune response to SARS-CoV-2. The samples were drawn from two sources: the first 160 participants of the ongoing ImmuneRACE study, and 1,200 or so subjects contributed by 6 global collaborators. A de-identified subject ID, COVID-19 status, age in years and sex were almost always included in the sample metadata. Where HLA class I and class II types were available, the types were taken from metadata supplied by the sample provider, not from assay-based typing.

From its cysteine to its phenylalanine, the CDR3 spans 16 amino acids. Just the 48-base CDR3 DNA is kept, in frame starting at base 1. V is clipped by 6 bases and J by 9 bases, and the sequence between their germline boundaries is 21 bases long. Sequences SNHLY (CDR1) and FYNNEI (CDR2) are obtained from the germline V gene. A remark on this clone: This clone's antigen is unknown. The sample holds no much larger clone one base away, and base qualities are not on file.

TCRbeta CDR3 regions were amplified from genomic DNA using the immunoSEQ Assay, a bias-controlled multiplex PCR. On the study's bioinformatics: Nucleated cell counts per sample were estimated from amplification of reference gene primers within the assay. To quantify the absolute abundance of each unique TCRbeta CDR3 rearrangement, sequence reads were collapsed and filtered. For each sample, productive Simpson clonality was calculated by taking the square root of Simpson's diversity index across productive rearrangements. As stored in TCRdb, this immuneACCESS dataset retains in-frame rearrangements with V and J assigned. A fraction of the clones does not appear; measured against another copy, unresolved V genes explain less than half of the discrepancy, and the remainder lacks a known reason. V and J calls and clone size come straight from that table; D and trimming were deduced from the DNA. This sample holds about 94,000 clones; approximately 84% were observed only once. Of the sample, about 6.3% is held by the ten largest clones.

Overall study results and their limits: The quantity of clinical and demographic metadata differed by source and by participant and was supplied without curation.

Whole blood was collected in K2EDTA tubes by collaborating institutions according to the institutions' own protocols. Collaborator samples were shipped for TCRbeta analysis as frozen whole blood, isolated PBMCs, or DNA extracted from either sample type. The chain is made from TRBV2 and TRBJ1-6; TRBD1 might be the D gene, on 6 matching bases. This clonotype originated in a man in his 60s with acute or convalescent COVID-19. The sequencing input was peripheral blood. The CDR3 protein sequence reads: CASRHRVPALSSPLHF. The DNA is TGTGCCAGCAGGCACAGGGTTCCGGCTTTGAGTTCACCCCTCCACTTT.